This T cell receptor (beta chain) is drawn from a study of blood T cell repertoires in COVID-19. V was clipped by 7 bases and J by 3 bases, with 15 bases between them. The germline gives CDR1 MRHNA, CDR2 SNTAGT. The CDR3 is 14 residues long. Sequenced by immunoSEQ multiplex PCR; TCRdb stores in-frame clones only, minus some. Of some 130,000 clones listed, 70% to 90% are singletons. The rearrangement joins TRBV6-4 to TRBJ1-2; D is possibly TRBD1 (6 bases). Input material: peripheral blood. The sequence was collected from a woman aged 50 to 60 who had recovered from COVID-19. Written as DNA, the CDR3 is TGTGCCAGCACCATGGAGGCAGGGGACTATGGCTACACCTTC. Amino acids: CASTMEAGDYGYTF.